This TCR beta chain was sequenced for a study of T cell changes during pregnancy in multiple sclerosis. This clone was counted only a few times. Germline V gives CDR1 MNHNS, CDR2 SASEGT. CDR3 length equals 13 residues. Between the trimmed V and J ends, which lost 2 bases and 9 bases, there was a span of 11 bases. TCRdb's copy holds only in-frame clones and misses some; the assay was immunoSEQ multiplex PCR. The repertoire holds some 40,000 clones, with approximately 88% as singletons. This sample comprised CD4+ T cells from peripheral blood mononuclear cells, obtained in the first trimester of pregnancy. The source is a female donor with multiple sclerosis, enrolled in a pregnancy study. This chain joins TRBV6-1 and TRBJ1-5; D remains ambiguous. The CDR3 loop is CASSEIRAGPQHF. CDR3 nucleotide sequence: TGTGCCAGCAGTGAAATCCGTGCGGGGCCCCAGCATTTT.